One and the same sample provided the 21 T cell receptor beta chains below, sequenced in a study of monozygotic twins with cystic fibrosis (dated by TCRdb to the early 2020s). The library relied on the immunoSEQ multiplex PCR assay. TCRdb re-hosts the immuneACCESS table, in-frame sequences only. Its copies lack some clones; in the studies checked, an unresolved V gene accounts for under half of them, and the cause for the rest is not known. In all, the sample holds about 15,000 clones, and about 93% of those were seen once. The leading ten clones occupy around a tenth of the sample. Input material: blood. These receptor sequences come from a girl aged 2 to 9 with cystic fibrosis.

The chain couples TRBV5-1 to TRBJ1-1, with D perhaps matching TRBD1 (5 bases). The CDR3 consists of 15 residues. Trimming removed 1 base at V and 4 bases at J, with 14 bases between. Germline V CDR1 and CDR2: SGHRS, YFSETQ. The DNA of the CDR3 is TGCGCCAGCAGCTTGAGTGTGGGGCTGATCACTGAAGCTTTCTTT. This translates into CASSLSVGLITEAFF.

This chain uses TRBV9 with TRBJ2-1; perhaps TRBD2 as D (6 bases). Germline V CDR1 and CDR2: SGDLS, YYNGEE. The V and J ends lost 0 bases and 4 bases respectively, with 17 bases between them. This CDR3 comprises 17 residues. CDR3 in amino acids: CASSVDGYGGTYNEQFF. For the CDR3, the DNA is TGTGCCAGCAGCGTAGACGGTTACGGGGGAACATACAATGAGCAGTTCTTC. The whole variable domain, filled in from reference TRBV9 and TRBJ2-1, reads DSGVTQTPKHLITATGQRVTLRCSPRSGDLSVYWYQQSLDQGLQFLIQYYNGEERAKGNILERFSAQQFPDLHSELNLSSLELGDSALYFCASSVDGYGGTYNEQFFGPGTRLTVL.

The chain's CDR3 is CASRWTGRNQAFF. In nucleotides, the CDR3 is TGTGCCAGCCGATGGACAGGGCGAAATCAAGCTTTCTTT. The chain combines TRBV28 with TRBJ1-1; 8 bases are a match to TRBD1. Germline V CDR1 and CDR2: MDHEN, SYDVKM. V shed 8 bases, J shed 9 bases, and the junction held 11 bases outside the gene matches. The CDR3 consists of 13 residues.

CDR3: CASSGTGSYNEQFF. CDR3 coding DNA: TGTGCCAGCAGCGGGACAGGGAGCTACAATGAGCAGTTCTTC. V and J are TRBV9 and TRBJ2-1; 8 nucleotides match TRBD1. Unmatched junction bases numbered 2, after V lost 3 bases and J lost 3 bases. The CDR3 runs 14 residues. Germline V gene sequence: CDR1 SGDLS, CDR2 YYNGEE.

This clone was seen only once. V gene TRBV15 combines with J gene TRBJ2-1; 7 bases align to TRBD1. V dropped 0 bases and J dropped 5; count of bases not matched to a gene: 4. Germline V gene sequence: CDR1 LNHNV, CDR2 YYDKDF (reference sequence). This CDR3 has 15 amino acids. The CDR3, as DNA: TGTGCCACCAGCAGAGATAGGGACAGAAACAATGAGCAGTTCTTC. Residues: CATSRDRDRNNEQFF.

V usage is TRBV15 and J usage is TRBJ2-1, with 11 bases fitting TRBD2. The CDR3 extends over 19 amino acids. Germline V gene sequence: CDR1 LNHNV, CDR2 YYDKDF (reference sequence). V lost 3 bases and J lost 6; bases outside the gene matches: 16. CDR3 residues: CATSSGLFQGLAAVNEQFF. CDR3 nucleotides: TGTGCCACCAGCAGCGGTCTTTTTCAGGGACTAGCGGCCGTCAATGAGCAGTTCTTC.

The V call is TRBV7-9, the J call TRBJ1-5; 11 nucleotides line up with TRBD1. After removal of 2 bases from V and 5 bases from J, the junction contained 11 bases not matched to a gene. CDR1 SEHNR and CDR2 FQNEAQ come from the germline V gene (reference sequence). This CDR3 has 18 residues. In DNA form, the CDR3 reads TGTGCCAGCAGCTTACTCCGCGGACAGGGGGCCGGTGATCAGCCCCAGCATTTT. It yields the protein CASSLLRGQGAGDQPQHF. Filled out from reference TRBV7-9 and TRBJ1-5, the complete variable domain reads DTGVSQNPRHKITKRGQNVTFRCDPISEHNRLYWYRQTLGQGPEFLTYFQNEAQLEKSRLLSDRFSAERPKGSFSTLEIQRTEQGDSAMYLCASSLLRGQGAGDQPQHFGDGTRLSIL.

This chain links TRBV18 with TRBJ2-7; TRBD2 matches at 7 bases. The CDR3 spans 16 residues. Germline V gene sequence: CDR1 KGHSH, CDR2 LQKENI. The trim removed 3 bases at V and 4 bases at J, leaving 12 bases unmatched. This CDR3 reads CASSPTSGGSDYEQYF. DNA of the CDR3: TGTGCCAGCTCACCTACCTCGGGGGGAAGCGATTACGAGCAGTACTTC.

The chain recombines TRBV6-1 with TRBJ1-2, with D perhaps matching TRBD1 (6 bases). CDR3 length equals 15 residues. CDR1 and CDR2 (germline): MNHNS, SASEGT. V lost 11 bases and J lost 7, with 26 bases in between. CDR3 sequence reads: CASKALPKGGGGYTF. The DNA of the CDR3 is TGTGCCTCGAAGGCCCTACCCAAGGGGGGAGGTGGCTACACCTTC.

The rearrangement joins TRBV18 to TRBJ1-2, with TRBD1 matching over 9 bases. The V and J ends lost 3 bases and 4 bases, in that order; junction bases with no gene match: 6. Germline CDR1 reads KGHSH; CDR2 reads LQKENI. This CDR3 has 15 residues. The DNA of the CDR3 is TGTGCCAGCTCACCGGACAGGGGTCCCGGCTATGGCTACACCTTC. Its translation: CASSPDRGPGYGYTF.

The genes are TRBV18 and TRBJ1-1; D call uncertain. Germline V lookup: CDR1 KGHSH, CDR2 LQKENI. Trimming took off 3 bases at V and 4 bases at J, with 18 bases between the two ends. This CDR3 has 16 residues. In DNA, the CDR3 is TGTGCCAGCTCACCCTCGAGGAGGGTTTCGGGCACTGAAGCTTTCTTT. It specifies CASSPSRRVSGTEAFF. The variable domain in full, completed from reference TRBV18 and TRBJ1-1, reads NAGVMQNPRHLVRRRGQEARLRCSPMKGHSHVYWYRQLPEEGLKFMVYLQKENIIDESGMPKERFSAEFPKEGPSILRIQQVVRGDSAAYFCASSPSRRVSGTEAFFGQGTRLTVV.

The J gene is TRBJ2-7, the V gene TRBV5-4; 8 bases align to TRBD2. CDR3 length: 15 residues. CDR1 SGHNT and CDR2 YYREEE come from the germline V gene (reference sequence). With 5 bases clipped from V and 5 bases from J, the junction kept 12 bases outside the gene matches. The CDR3: CASRASTGRVNEQYF. The CDR3 DNA sequence: TGTGCCAGCAGGGCTTCGACCGGGAGGGTCAACGAGCAGTACTTC.

This chain uses TRBV2 with TRBJ2-7, with unresolved D. V lost 8 bases, J lost 3 bases, and 14 bases lay in between. Germline assignment: CDR1 SNHLY and CDR2 FYNNEI. This CDR3 has 13 residues. The CDR3 DNA follows: TGTGCCAGCGCCCCTATAGGCAACTACGAGCAGTACTTC. Translated: CASAPIGNYEQYF.

The rearrangement links TRBV14 to TRBJ2-2; 11 positions match TRBD2. V lost 3 bases and J lost 7; bases outside the gene matches: 13. The CDR3 has 18 residues. Germline CDR1 reads SGHDN; CDR2 reads FVKESK. Written as DNA, the CDR3 is TGTGCCAGCAGCCACTCCCGCCGTAGCGGGAGGGCCATCGGGGAGCTGTTTTTT. Its protein product is CASSHSRRSGRAIGELFF. The full variable domain, in which reference TRBV14 and TRBJ2-2 provide the parts outside the CDR3, is EAGVTQFPSHSVIEKGQTVTLRCDPISGHDNLYWYRRVMGKEIKFLLHFVKESKQDESGMPNNRFLAERTGGTYSTLKVQPAELEDSGVYFCASSHSRRSGRAIGELFFGEGSRLTVL.

This chain connects TRBV6-1 to TRBJ2-1; D is uncertain. V was trimmed by 8 bases and J by 1 base, leaving 12 bases between them. Germline V gives CDR1 MNHNS, CDR2 SASEGT. The CDR3 sequence is 14 residues long. As DNA, the CDR3 is TGTGCCAGCCATCTCTCCGTTTCCTACAATGAGCAGTTCTTC. Protein product: CASHLSVSYNEQFF.

This chain links TRBV28 with TRBJ1-2; no definite D call. Trimming took off 5 bases at V and 4 bases at J, with 20 bases between the two ends. Germline CDR1 reads MDHEN; CDR2 reads SYDVKM. CDR3 length: 16 amino acids. For the CDR3, the DNA is TGTGCCAGCAGTCCCCGCCTTGGACTGAAATTCTATGGCTACACCTTC. Translated: CASSPRLGLKFYGYTF.

V is TRBV2 and J is TRBJ2-1; 7 positions agree with TRBD1. This CDR3 is built from 11 residues. V shed 7 bases and J 8 bases; nucleotides not matched to a gene: 2. From germline, CDR1 is SNHLY and CDR2 FYNNEI. The CDR3: CASIGGDEQFF. Written as DNA, the CDR3 is TGTGCCAGCATAGGGGGCGATGAGCAGTTCTTC. Based on the CDR3 plus reference TRBV2 and TRBJ2-1, the full variable domain is EPEVTQTPSHQVTQMGQEVILRCVPISNHLYFYWYRQILGQKVEFLVSFYNNEISEKSEIFDDQFSVERPDGSNFTLKIRSTKLEDSAMYFCASIGGDEQFFGPGTRLTVL.

This chain uses TRBV27 with TRBJ1-2; perhaps TRBD1 as D (5 bases). Germline CDR1 and CDR2: MNHEY and SMNVEV (reference sequence). The CDR3 has 13 residues. V lost 5 bases and J 4 bases, leaving 11 bases between the germline ends. The CDR3 bases are TGTGCCAGCAGTCTCAGGGAGGGCTATGGCTACACCTTC. It translates to CASSLREGYGYTF.

This clone occurred a few times. V usage is TRBV4-1 and J usage is TRBJ2-1; no reliable D call. Germline CDR1 reads MGHRA; CDR2 reads YSYEKL. This CDR3 spans 16 amino acids. Trimming removed 0 bases from V and 6 bases from J, with 15 bases in between. DNA for the CDR3: TGCGCCAGCAGCCAAGATTTACCCCGGCTAGTCAATGAGCAGTTCTTC. This sequence encodes CASSQDLPRLVNEQFF.

The chain recombines TRBV27 with TRBJ1-1, with D possibly being TRBD1 (6 bases). CDR3 length: 14 amino acids. The V end lost 2 bases, the J end lost 5 bases, and 12 bases lay between the germline ends. Germline CDR1 MNHEY, CDR2 SMNVEV (reference sequence). The CDR3 protein is CASSLRGRLTEAFF. The CDR3 DNA sequence: TGTGCCAGCAGTTTACGGGGGCGGTTGACTGAAGCTTTCTTT.

The V gene is TRBV5-1, the J gene TRBJ2-1, with D maybe TRBD2 (6 bases). This CDR3 is built from 15 residues. Germline V CDR1 and CDR2: SGHRS, YFSETQ. Trimming shortened V by 1 base and J by 5 bases, and 13 bases separated the two germline ends. CDR3 amino acids: CASSLLAVNHNEQFF. CDR3 bases: TGCGCCAGCAGCTTGTTAGCGGTTAATCACAATGAGCAGTTCTTC. The variable domain in full, with the rest retrieved from reference TRBV5-1 and TRBJ2-1, is KAGVTQTPRYLIKTRGQQVTLSCSPISGHRSVSWYQQTPGQGLQFLFEYFSETQRNKGNFPGRFSGRQFSNSRSEMNVSTLELGDSALYLCASSLLAVNHNEQFFGPGTRLTVL.